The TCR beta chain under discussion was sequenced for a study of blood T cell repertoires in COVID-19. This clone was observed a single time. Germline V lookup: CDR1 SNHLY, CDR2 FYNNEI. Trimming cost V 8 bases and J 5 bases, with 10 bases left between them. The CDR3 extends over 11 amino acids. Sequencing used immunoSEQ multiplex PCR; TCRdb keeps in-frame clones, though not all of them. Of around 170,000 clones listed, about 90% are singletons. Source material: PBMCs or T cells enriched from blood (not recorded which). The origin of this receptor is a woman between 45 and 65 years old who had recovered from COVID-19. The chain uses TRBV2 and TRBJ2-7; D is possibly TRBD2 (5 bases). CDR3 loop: CASLERDEQYF. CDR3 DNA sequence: TGTGCCAGCCTAGAGAGGGACGAGCAGTACTTC.